This T cell receptor beta chain derives from a study of PD-1 blockade in mismatch repair-deficient tumors (TCRdb year 2017). At the level of the whole study: Between September 2013 and September 2016, the trial enrolled roughly 80 consecutive patients with more than nine types of mismatch repair-deficient cancer, all of whom had received prior treatment and were progressing. Tumor-associated T cell clones in the peripheral blood of patients responding to PD-1 blockade were tracked using deep sequencing of TCR CDR3 regions.

Mismatch repair deficiency was established in every enrolled patient by polymerase chain reaction or immunohistochemistry. TCR sequencing was carried out for a few patients who responded to pembrolizumab therapy. Pembrolizumab PD-1 blockade was prospectively tested in advanced mismatch repair-deficient cancers, regardless of tissue of origin, in the phase II trial. Serial peripheral blood T cell samples were collected before and at multiple times after starting PD-1 blockade. Blood sampling time points were reported as weeks after the first dose of pembrolizumab. The library was produced with the immunoSEQ multiplex PCR assay. Not all clones reach the TCRdb copy of this immuneACCESS table, which keeps in-frame sequences only. Checked studies attribute under half of the gap to unresolved V genes and leave the rest unexplained. This sample is represented by about 68,000 clones; roughly 80% of them were singletons. The ten largest make up 4.5% to 6% of the sample.

About this clone itself: Its antigen is still unknown. The sample holds no much larger clone one base away, and base qualities are not on file.

Study-wide findings and limitations: After pembrolizumab, tumor-resident clones, which were often undetectable in blood before treatment, expanded rapidly and then contracted, generally ahead of radiologic responses.

CDR1 SNHLY and CDR2 FYNNEI are derived from the germline V gene. Cut back by 1 base and 3 bases, the V and J ends lie 12 bases apart. The CDR3, from cysteine to phenylalanine, totals 16 residues. Of the read, only the CDR3 DNA is kept; its 48 bases are in frame from base 1. The clonotype comes from an adult with mismatch repair-deficient cancer. This sample comprised peripheral blood, obtained 2 weeks after starting pembrolizumab. The chain is made from TRBV2 and TRBJ1-4; matching of 6 bases hints at TRBD1 as the D gene. For the CDR3, the sequence is CASSEGLRGPNEKLFF. The DNA sequence is TGTGCCAGCAGTGAAGGGTTGCGGGGGCCTAATGAAAAACTGTTTTTT. The CDR3 plus the reference TRBV2 and TRBJ1-4 genes for the other parts give the full variable domain: EPEVTQTPSHQVTQMGQEVILRCVPISNHLYFYWYRQILGQKVEFLVSFYNNEISEKSEIFDDQFSVERPDGSNFTLKIRSTKLEDSAMYFCASSEGLRGPNEKLFFGSGTQLSVL.